The 2 T cell receptor beta chains presented below share a single source sample, sequenced in a study of T cell responses to AZD1222 COVID-19 vaccine. TCRdb's copy holds only in-frame clones and misses some; the assay was immunoSEQ multiplex PCR. The table includes roughly 150,000 clones, about 90% detected once. The specimen comprised peripheral blood, sampled 28 days after the second AZD1222 dose. Receptor source: an adult who received the AZD1222 COVID-19 vaccine.

This clone has a single count. The gene calls are TRBV29-1 and TRBJ1-1, with D maybe TRBD1 (5 bases). The length of the CDR3 is 12 residues. CDR1 SQVTM and CDR2 ANQGSEA come from the germline V gene. V shed 6 bases and J shed 4 bases, with 12 bases lying between them. Written as DNA, the CDR3 is TGCAGCGTCGAGCCAGGGTTCACTGAAGCTTTCTTT. Translation: CSVEPGFTEAFF. Full variable domain (remainder filled in from reference TRBV29-1 and TRBJ1-1): SAVISQKPSRDICQRGTSLTIQCQVDSQVTMMFWYRQQPGQSLTLIATANQGSEATYESGFVIDKFPISRPNLTFSTLTVSNMSPEDSSIYLCSVEPGFTEAFFGQGTRLTVV.

The chain has TRBV6-6 and TRBJ2-7; 11 bases agree with TRBD1. CDR1 is MNHNY and CDR2 is SVGAGI in the germline V gene (reference sequence). This CDR3 has 15 residues. After removal of 6 bases from V and 3 bases from J, the junction contained 7 bases not matched to a gene. CDR3 nucleotides: TGTGCCAGCAGACAATCCGGGACAGGGGGCTACGAGCAGTACTTC. It specifies CASRQSGTGGYEQYF.